The 25 T cell receptor beta chains given below trace back to one sample, sequenced in a study of cytomegalovirus exposure and HLA in healthy donors. The PCR used 60 Vbeta and 13 Jbeta primers. Sequenced by immunoSEQ multiplex PCR; TCRdb stores in-frame clones only, minus some. Of a few hundred thousand clones in the sample, around 79% are singletons; the top ten hold 0.2% to 0.25%. The specimen was PBMCs. Every receptor here comes from a girl aged 2 to 10 in good health and CMV-seronegative.

The genes are TRBV10-3 and TRBJ2-3; D perhaps matches TRBD1 (6 bases). Per the germline V gene, CDR1 is ENHRY and CDR2 is SYGVKD. Trimming removed 0 bases from V and 1 base from J, with 14 bases in between. The CDR3 contains 17 residues. In DNA form, the CDR3 reads TGTGCCATCAGTGAGTCAGCACAGGGTCCTGGCACAGATACGCAGTATTTT. Amino acid sequence: CAISESAQGPGTDTQYF.

This chain joins TRBV9 and TRBJ2-1, with TRBD2 matching over 10 bases. This CDR3 comprises 15 residues. The V gene's germline CDR1 is SGDLS and CDR2 YYNGEE. The J segment lost 5 bases and the V segment lost 2 bases, leaving 4 bases of the junction unmatched. CDR3 region: CASSVGLAGDNEQFF. The DNA of the CDR3 is TGTGCCAGCAGCGTCGGGCTAGCGGGGGACAATGAGCAGTTCTTC.

The chain has TRBV2 and TRBJ1-2; D unclear. CDR1 and CDR2 from the germline V gene are SNHLY and FYNNEI. Trimming left V 7 bases short and J 0 bases short, with 9 bases between. This CDR3 has 13 amino acids. As DNA, the CDR3 is TGTGCCAGCAAAAAGGAGACTAACTATGGCTACACCTTC. Its protein product is CASKKETNYGYTF.

This sequence joins TRBV4-1 and TRBJ2-5; 10 bases are shared with TRBD2. There are 15 residues in the CDR3. The germline gives CDR1 MGHRA, CDR2 YSYEKL. The ends lost 2 bases at V and 4 bases at J; junction bases unmatched: 4. The chain's CDR3 is CASSQLAGGGETQYF. CDR3 DNA: TGCGCCAGCAGCCAATTAGCGGGGGGTGGAGAGACCCAGTACTTC.

The rearrangement uses TRBV6-1 and TRBJ2-5; D is unresolved. The CDR3 spans 12 residues. Germline CDR1 reads MNHNS; CDR2 reads SASEGT. Trimming stripped 7 bases from V and 2 bases from J, with 8 bases between. The CDR3 DNA is TGTGCCAGCACCCTAGAACAAGAGACCCAGTACTTC. Protein sequence: CASTLEQETQYF.

V and J are TRBV9 and TRBJ2-3; D possibly corresponds to TRBD1 (5 bases). CDR3 length: 14 amino acids. Trimming took off 1 base at V and 2 bases at J, with 8 bases between the two ends. CDR1 is SGDLS, CDR2 YYNGEE, per germline. The CDR3 reads CASSVLGVTDTQYF. CDR3 coding DNA: TGTGCCAGCAGCGTATTAGGGGTCACAGATACGCAGTATTTT.

A remark on this clone: Other DNA sequences in this specimen translate into the identical CDR3. This chain connects TRBV2 to TRBJ2-3; 9 bases align to TRBD2. In germline, CDR1 is SNHLY, CDR2 FYNNEI. Trimming cost V 3 bases and J 3 bases; bases outside gene matches: 4. This CDR3 comprises 15 residues. CDR3: CASSEGLAGTDTQYF. The CDR3 nucleotides are TGTGCCAGCAGTGAGGGACTAGCAGGGACAGATACGCAGTATTTT.

CDR3 region: CASSQDWARGTYTDTQYF. The CDR3 DNA follows: TGTGCCAGCAGCCAAGATTGGGCCCGGGGGACTTACACAGATACGCAGTATTTT. This chain joins TRBV4-2 and TRBJ2-3, with D perhaps matching TRBD2 (6 bases). Trimming stripped 0 bases from V and 2 bases from J, with 18 bases between. Germline values: CDR1 LGHNA, CDR2 YNFKEQ. There are 18 residues in the CDR3.

The chain carries TRBV4-1 and TRBJ1-1, with 7 bases that match TRBD1. CDR1 and CDR2 (germline): MGHRA, YSYEKL. The V and J ends lost 5 bases and 3 bases, in that order; junction bases with no gene match: 6. This CDR3 is 14 amino acids long. CDR3 amino acids: CASSKTGLYTEAFF. The CDR3 DNA sequence: TGCGCCAGCAGCAAGACAGGGTTGTACACTGAAGCTTTCTTT.

J is TRBJ2-1 and V is TRBV25-1, with D maybe TRBD2 (6 bases). The V end was cut by 6 bases, the J end by 7 bases, with 16 bases between. This CDR3 is 14 amino acids long. CDR1 and CDR2 from the germline V gene are MGHDK and SYGVNS. The CDR3 region is CASSEPGEVNEQFF. CDR3 sequence (DNA): TGTGCCAGCAGCGAGCCGGGGGAGGTGAATGAGCAGTTCTTC.

The rearrangement links TRBV2 to TRBJ2-3; no clear D. V was cut by 5 bases and J by 4 bases, with 4 bases left in between. Germline values: CDR1 SNHLY, CDR2 FYNNEI. The CDR3 loop spans 11 amino acids. As DNA, the CDR3 is TGTGCCAGCAGTCCGGCAGATACGCAGTATTTT. Residues: CASSPADTQYF.

This sequence joins TRBV4-2 and TRBJ2-6; 8 positions agree with TRBD2. Germline V lookup: CDR1 LGHNA, CDR2 YNFKEQ. This CDR3 is 20 amino acids long. V was pared by 3 bases and J by 1 base, with 14 bases of the junction left unmatched. This chain's CDR3 is CASSQGPGGGIRSGANVLTF. For the CDR3, the DNA is TGTGCCAGCAGCCAGGGTCCGGGGGGGGGTATACGGTCTGGGGCCAACGTCCTGACTTTC.

The chain uses TRBV20-1 and TRBJ1-2; D call uncertain. The germline V gene encodes CDR1 DFQATT and CDR2 SNEGSKA (reference sequence). V was shortened by 5 bases and J by 5 bases, with 6 bases between the two germline ends. The CDR3 loop spans 10 amino acids. CDR3 in amino acids: CSAALYGYTF. CDR3 coding DNA: TGCAGTGCTGCACTTTATGGCTACACCTTC.

As DNA, the CDR3 is TGTGCTAGTGGTTTGGTCGAAGAGACCCAGTACTTC. Translation gives CASGLVEETQYF. The V and J genes are TRBV12-5 and TRBJ2-5; D not resolved. V shed 0 bases and J shed 3 bases, with 2 bases lying between them. Germline-derived CDR1 and CDR2 are LGHNT and FRNRAP. The CDR3 is made up of 12 amino acids.

V gene TRBV19 combines with J gene TRBJ1-3; D not resolved. The V end was cut by 3 bases, the J end by 1 base, with 13 bases between. This CDR3 spans 16 amino acids. Germline V gives CDR1 LNHDA, CDR2 SQIVND (reference sequence). In DNA form, the CDR3 reads TGTGCCAGTAGTATTTTGGCAGGTGAATCTGGAAACACCATATATTTT. It yields the protein CASSILAGESGNTIYF.

The rearrangement links TRBV6-5 to TRBJ2-6; TRBD1 might be the D (5 bases). From germline, CDR1 is MNHEY and CDR2 SVGAGI. Trimming shortened V by 2 bases and J by 2 bases, and 7 bases separated the two germline ends. The CDR3 contains 15 residues. This chain's CDR3 is CASSYRTPGANVLTF. As DNA, the CDR3 is TGTGCCAGCAGTTACAGGACACCTGGGGCCAACGTCCTGACTTTC.

This chain joins TRBV6-1 and TRBJ1-1, with TRBD1 matching over 8 bases. Losses at the gene ends were 5 bases for V and 10 bases for J; bases not matched to a gene: 3. The CDR3 is made up of 11 amino acids. Germline lookup yields CDR1 MNHNS and CDR2 SASEGT. The CDR3 nucleotides read TGTGCCAGCAGTCAGGGGGCGTCAGCTTTCTTT. Translated: CASSQGASAFF.

The rearrangement uses TRBV5-6 and TRBJ2-5; weak D call: TRBD1 (6 bases). There are 13 residues in the CDR3. Germline lookup yields CDR1 SGHDT and CDR2 YYEEEE. Between the trimmed V and J ends, which lost 4 bases and 1 base, there was a span of 8 bases. The CDR3 loop reads CASSPDSQETQYF. The CDR3 DNA sequence: TGTGCCAGCAGCCCGGACAGCCAAGAGACCCAGTACTTC.

This sequence joins TRBV5-1 and TRBJ2-7; 9 bases are a match to TRBD1. Germline V gene data show CDR1 as SGHRS and CDR2 as YFSETQ. The length of the CDR3 is 15 residues. V trimming: 2 bases; J trimming: 3 bases; junction bases outside the gene matches: 6. The CDR3 spells CASSFGGTGFYEQYF. The CDR3 nucleotides read TGCGCCAGCAGCTTTGGTGGGACAGGGTTCTACGAGCAGTACTTC.

Turning to this clone: An end of the junction differs from the germline gene, which may be a read error. V is TRBV18 and J is TRBJ2-5, with D possibly being TRBD1 (6 bases). In germline, CDR1 is KGHSH, CDR2 LQKENI. The CDR3 length is 15 residues. CDR3 protein: CVSSPGASEQETQYF. The CDR3 DNA reads as TGTGTCAGCTCACCAGGGGCGAGCGAGCAAGAGACCCAGTACTTC.

The chain couples TRBV7-9 to TRBJ1-3; D ambiguous. CDR1 is SEHNR, CDR2 FQNEAQ, per germline (reference sequence). CDR3 length: 17 amino acids. Between the trimmed V and J ends, which lost 4 bases and 0 bases, there was a span of 16 bases. CDR3: CASSSYGEGSSGNTIYF. The DNA for the CDR3 is TGTGCCAGCAGCTCGTATGGGGAAGGGAGCTCTGGAAACACCATATATTTT.

The chain carries TRBV19 and TRBJ2-7, with TRBD1 identical over 7 bases. Germline CDR1 and CDR2: LNHDA and SQIVND (reference sequence). V was pared by 3 bases and J by 3 bases, with 11 bases of the junction left unmatched. The CDR3 is 16 amino acids. The CDR3 bases are TGTGCCAGTAGTATCGGACAGGTCACTATAAGCTACGAGCAGTACTTC. It encodes CASSIGQVTISYEQYF.

The V and J genes are TRBV6-1 and TRBJ2-7, with D perhaps matching TRBD1 (6 bases). Looked up from germline, CDR1 is MNHNS and CDR2 is SASEGT. The germline V and J ends were trimmed by 3 bases and 3 bases, with 6 bases remaining between them. The CDR3 is made up of 12 amino acids. In DNA form, the CDR3 reads TGTGCCAGCAGTGACAGGGGCTACGAGCAGTACTTC. Translated: CASSDRGYEQYF.

The chain employs TRBV5-4 and TRBJ2-2; TRBD1 matches at 9 bases. Losses at the gene ends were 4 bases for V and 5 bases for J; bases not matched to a gene: 9. From germline, CDR1 is SGHNT and CDR2 YYREEE (reference sequence). The length of the CDR3 is 16 residues. The CDR3 loop reads CASSLPQGALTGELFF. For the CDR3, the DNA is TGTGCCAGCAGCCTCCCACAGGGGGCGCTGACCGGGGAGCTGTTTTTT.

CDR3 in amino acids: CASSQEGVRDYGYTF. For the CDR3, the DNA is TGTGCCAGCAGCCAAGAAGGGGTTAGGGACTATGGCTACACCTTC. The chain carries TRBV4-2 and TRBJ1-2, with D perhaps matching TRBD1 (5 bases). Trimming stripped 0 bases from V and 3 bases from J, with 11 bases between. Germline loops: CDR1 LGHNA, CDR2 YNFKEQ. There are 15 residues in the CDR3.